Below, 11 T cell receptor beta chains from the same sample are listed, as sequenced in a study of shared clonotypes between healthy human individuals. Using immunoSEQ multiplex PCR, the repertoire was profiled, and TCRdb retains in-frame clones only, with some absent. The table has over 1.5 million clones, roughly 98% seen once; the top ten hold 0.4% to 0.55%. Sequenced material: naive CD4+ T cells sorted from blood. The subset: CD45RA+ positively selected. These receptors were obtained from a man in his thirties or forties in good health.

The J gene is TRBJ2-4, the V gene TRBV27, with D perhaps given as TRBD1 or TRBD2 (5 bases each). The germline V and J ends were trimmed by 6 bases and 0 bases, with 12 bases remaining between them. Germline values: CDR1 MNHEY, CDR2 SMNVEV (reference sequence). CDR3 size: 15 residues. In DNA, the CDR3 is TGTGCCAGCAGACTCGGGGCCCTAGCCAAAAACATTCAGTACTTC. The encoded protein is CASRLGALAKNIQYF.

The gene calls are TRBV18 and TRBJ2-7; TRBD1 agrees at 8 bases. The V gene's germline CDR1 is KGHSH and CDR2 LQKENI. V shed 5 bases, J shed 1 base, and the junction held 10 bases outside the gene matches. The CDR3 is 16 residues long. The CDR3 is CASSSIGTGPSYEQYF. The DNA for the CDR3 is TGTGCCAGCTCATCGATAGGGACAGGTCCATCCTACGAGCAGTACTTC.

The chain uses TRBV6-5 and TRBJ2-6, with D uncertain. The CDR3 spans 15 residues. Germline V gene lookup returns CDR1 MNHEY and CDR2 SVGAGI. V dropped 6 bases and J dropped 6 bases, with 15 bases sitting between them. DNA of the CDR3: TGTGCCAGCAGCACCTCCCGAAAAGCGGCCAACGTCCTGACTTTC. Protein sequence: CASSTSRKAANVLTF.

The chain is built from TRBV21-1 and TRBJ2-5. TRBV21-1 is shown as a pseudogene. CDR3 length equals 16 residues. The CDR3 coding sequence is TGTGCCAGCAGCAACCCTCCGGGACGAAGGTTGGAGACCCAGTACTTC. Translated, it gives CASSNPPGRRLETQYF.

This chain uses TRBV9 with TRBJ2-1; 9 bases are shared with TRBD2. V lost 4 bases, J lost 6 bases, and 11 bases stayed unmatched. CDR1 and CDR2 from the germline V gene are SGDLS and YYNGEE. The length of the CDR3 is 16 residues. CDR3 sequence reads: CASSPSFAGGPNEQFF. CDR3 coding DNA: TGTGCCAGCAGCCCCTCCTTCGCGGGAGGGCCCAATGAGCAGTTCTTC.

The V and J genes are TRBV7-2 and TRBJ1-2, with unresolved D. Germline V gene lookup returns CDR1 SGHTA and CDR2 FQGNSA. V gave up 5 bases and J gave up 6 bases, with 7 bases separating them. The CDR3 length is 11 residues. The CDR3 loop reads CASSPTDGYTF. In nucleotides, the CDR3 is TGTGCCAGCAGCCCCACGGATGGCTACACCTTC.

The chain couples TRBV19 to TRBJ2-7; 7 nucleotides line up with TRBD1. The V and J ends lost 4 bases and 5 bases, in that order; junction bases with no gene match: 14. Germline V lookup: CDR1 LNHDA, CDR2 SQIVND (reference sequence). The CDR3 loop spans 16 amino acids. The CDR3 coding sequence is TGTGCCAGTAGTACCGTACCTACAGGGGCCCGTAACGAGCAGTACTTC. Its translation is CASSTVPTGARNEQYF.

This clone was counted a single time. V gene TRBV25-1 combines with J gene TRBJ2-1; 7 bases fit TRBD2. Germline CDR1 is MGHDK and CDR2 is SYGVNS. Trimming cost V 2 bases and J 4 bases; bases outside gene matches: 5. The CDR3 totals 15 residues. The CDR3 DNA follows: TGTGCCAGCAGTGAACCCCGGGACTATTACAATGAGCAGTTCTTC. Translation gives CASSEPRDYYNEQFF.

V usage is TRBV14 and J usage is TRBJ2-7; maybe TRBD1 (5 bases). Trimming cost V 3 bases and J 4 bases, with 13 bases left between them. The length of the CDR3 is 14 residues. The germline V gene encodes CDR1 SGHDN and CDR2 FVKESK. The CDR3 DNA reads as TGTGCCAGCAGCCAGTCAGGGCTTGGGTACGAGCAGTACTTC. Its translation is CASSQSGLGYEQYF. Filled out from reference TRBV14 and TRBJ2-7, the complete variable domain reads EAGVTQFPSHSVIEKGQTVTLRCDPISGHDNLYWYRRVMGKEIKFLLHFVKESKQDESGMPNNRFLAERTGGTYSTLKVQPAELEDSGVYFCASSQSGLGYEQYFGPGTRLTVT.

V is TRBV6-1 and J is TRBJ2-1; possibly TRBD2 for D (7 bases). Trimming left V 8 bases short and J 1 base short, with 12 bases between. The germline CDR1 and CDR2 sequences are MNHNS and SASEGT. This CDR3 region has 14 residues. This chain's CDR3 is CASEGRGSYNEQFF. The CDR3, as DNA: TGTGCCAGCGAAGGGAGGGGGTCCTACAATGAGCAGTTCTTC.

The V and J genes are TRBV14 and TRBJ2-6; D gene uncertain. V was shortened by 2 bases and J by 0 bases, with 8 bases between the two germline ends. The CDR3 is 16 amino acids. Germline assignment: CDR1 SGHDN and CDR2 FVKESK. The CDR3 sequence: CASSQRPSSGANVLTF. CDR3 nucleotide sequence: TGTGCCAGCAGCCAAAGGCCGTCCTCTGGGGCCAACGTCCTGACTTTC. Complete variable domain (other parts from reference TRBV14 and TRBJ2-6): EAGVTQFPSHSVIEKGQTVTLRCDPISGHDNLYWYRRVMGKEIKFLLHFVKESKQDESGMPNNRFLAERTGGTYSTLKVQPAELEDSGVYFCASSQRPSSGANVLTFGAGSRLTVL.